Described below is a single TCR beta chain sequence and its context. There are 15 residues in the CDR3. Germline CDR1 and CDR2: MNHEY and SMNVEV (reference sequence). The V and J ends lost 2 bases and 4 bases, in that order; junction bases with no gene match: 4. The entry originates in a study of lymphopenia after photon versus proton radiotherapy. TCRdb's copy holds only in-frame clones and misses some; the assay was immunoSEQ multiplex PCR. Seen here are over 25,000 clones, roughly 88% observed once, and the top ten hold approximately 6.6%. The chain couples TRBV27 to TRBJ1-2, with TRBD1 matching over 10 bases. The source material was peripheral blood, sampled from a patient treated with photon-based radiotherapy. The clonotype comes from a woman aged 45-59 years with pancreatic cancer. The CDR3 sequence is CASSLGTGALYGYTF. The CDR3 coding sequence is TGTGCCAGCAGTTTAGGGACAGGGGCCCTCTATGGCTACACCTTC.